A selection of T cell receptor beta chains follows, all from one sample in a study of neurological immune-mediated disorders. One entry per CDR3 protein results from TCRdb running MiXCR on the 5' RACE reads. The sample has 35,000 to 45,000 distinct CDR3 sequences, less than 8.5% seen once. Sequencing input: PBMCs. The source is a woman in her forties in good health. Both conserved end residues are part of each CDR3. The order of the fields is J gene, D gene, V gene, clone size, CDR3 DNA, CDR3 protein. The D gene is left open where the match is weak. A row's size may be missing; if present it is once, few, many or a size class.

TRBJ2-3,NA,TRBV5-1,many,TGCGCCAGCAGCTTGCTGGGGGGACCAGATACGCAGTATTTT,CASSLLGGPDTQYF
TRBJ2-3,TRBD2,TRBV27,many,TGTGCCAGCGGATCGCCGACTAGCGGGAGCTCAGATACGCAGTATTTT,CASGSPTSGSSDTQYF
TRBJ1-2,NA,TRBV5-1,many,TGCGCCAGCAGCTTGGCCGCCTCAGGGGACTATGGCTACACCTTC,CASSLAASGDYGYTF
TRBJ1-5,NA,TRBV12-3/TRBV12-4,many,TGTGCCAGCAGTTACGCCAGCTATCAGCCCCAGCATTTT,CASSYASYQPQHF
TRBJ2-3,NA,TRBV14,many,TGTGCCAGCAGCCAACACAGGGGAGGCACGACAGATACGCAGTATTTT,CASSQHRGGTTDTQYF
TRBJ1-5,NA,TRBV7-2,many,TGTGCCAGCAGCCTCAGGACAGGCAATCAGCCCCAGCATTTT,CASSLRTGNQPQHF
TRBJ1-5,NA,TRBV28,NA,TGTGCCAGCAGTTTACCCCCCAGGGTCCGTAGCAATCAGCCCCAGCATTTT,CASSLPPRVRSNQPQHF
TRBJ1-1,NA,TRBV20-1,many,TGCAGTGCTAGCTTTACGGGAATTGGGTCTGAAGCTTTCTTT,CSASFTGIGSEAFF
TRBJ2-3,TRBD2,TRBV6-5,many,TGTGCCAGCAGTTACCTAGCGGATAGCACAGATACGCAGTATTTT,CASSYLADSTDTQYF
TRBJ2-1,NA,TRBV28,many,TGTGCCAGCAGTGTCCGGCGGGGAACGTACAATGAGCAGTTCTTC,CASSVRRGTYNEQFF
TRBJ2-1,NA,TRBV7-3,many,TGTGCCAGCAGTCTAGGACGAACCTACAATGAGCAGTTCTTC,CASSLGRTYNEQFF
TRBJ1-1,NA,TRBV3-1,many,TGTGCCAGTTCTAAAGGGACCGGGTCGAGCACTGAAGCTTTCTTT,CASSKGTGSSTEAFF
TRBJ2-3,NA,TRBV9,many,TGTGCCAGCAGCGGCCCTGCTTCAGAAACAGATACGCAGTATTTT,CASSGPASETDTQYF
TRBJ1-5,TRBD1,TRBV2,NA,TGTGCCAGCAGGGACGACAGGGAAGATCAGCCCCAGCATTTT,CASRDDREDQPQHF
TRBJ2-5,NA,TRBV6-2/TRBV6-3,many,TGTGCCAGCCGAGGACAGCCTCAAGAGACCCAGTACTTC,CASRGQPQETQYF
TRBJ2-3,NA,TRBV2,many,TGTGCCAGCAGTGCCCTGGAAGATACGCAGTATTTT,CASSALEDTQYF
TRBJ1-1,NA,TRBV20-1,NA,TGCATTTCTAGGGACACAGGCTTGGAACAAGCTTTCTTT,CISRDTGLEQAFF
TRBJ2-1,TRBD2,TRBV28,many,TGTGCCAGCAGTTTATACGGCGGGAGTGTTGAGCAGTTCTTC,CASSLYGGSVEQFF